This entry concerns a single TCR beta chain. Its antigen is not yet known. Per-base qualities were not stored, and no clone one base away is much larger. The TCR beta CDR3 regions were amplified from RNA transcripts. The first round of RT-PCR for the TCR CDR3 was performed with the HTBI primer set and the Qiagen OneStep RT-PCR kit. The libraries were constructed in a second round of multiplex PCR and then size-selected and purified. Libraries were sequenced paired-end with 100 bp reads on an Illumina HiSeq2000. Processing in the source paper ran as follows. Raw data were processed with SOAPnuke, discarding reads with adapters, uncalled bases, mean Phred below 15, or no exact constant-primer or identifier match. COPE v1.2.5 was used to merge the high-quality paired reads, and each unique nucleotide sequence was defined as a clonotype. MiTCR v1.1 was used to align the clonotypes against IMGT TRBV, TRBD and TRBJ reference segments. Analysis was restricted to V-J combinations with a frequency above 0.0001, which covered over 98% of repertoires. A TCS score was defined as the ratio of F50 (clonal expansion) to E x V (chaos), with BLOSUM62-based TCRdist applied between CDR3 peptides within each V-J. Welch's t-statistics and random forest reduced around 520 V-J features to 13, which were used in a naive Bayes classifier (R e1071). TCRdb passed the public sequencing reads through fastp at Q25 and MiXCR, retaining productive beta sequences. Each CDR3 protein appears once, grouped with its most common genes and DNA. These V and J calls originate from TCRdb's pipeline instead of the authors' own analysis. Counted in this sample were some 760,000 distinct CDR3 sequences; 11% to 15% of them appeared once. Jointly, the top ten make up 9.5% to 13% of the sample.

These data are taken from a study of T cells in Graves' hyperthyroidism and ophthalmopathy (dated by TCRdb to between 2018 and 2021). Broadly, across the study: Peripheral blood samples were taken at the time of initial diagnosis, prior to any treatment. TCR V-J signatures able to tell the groups apart were searched for in a discovery cohort of some 97 patients, of whom roughly 42 had Graves' ophthalmopathy and roughly 58 had stable Graves' hyperthyroidism. Prospective prediction of ophthalmopathy was tested in an independent validation cohort consisting of some 18 hyperthyroidism patients and around 16 patients who later progressed to ophthalmopathy. In addition, the study compared T-cell repertoires in thyroid tissue and in blood from about 6 Graves' hyperthyroidism patients. After blood sampling, hyperthyroidism patients were treated with methimazole at a starting dose of 30 mg daily, and ophthalmopathy patients were treated with high-dose intravenous methylprednisolone. The roughly 90 discovery patients were divided at random into training and test sets in a 7:3 ratio. According to the paper, TCR Vbeta CDR3 sequencing was carried out on about 140 peripheral blood samples, which came from about 45 ophthalmopathy, about 75 hyperthyroidism and roughly 17 progressor patients.

Study-level results and caveats: No statistical method was used to set the sample size in advance, and investigators knew the group allocation. Blood samples also contained most of the expanded thyroid clonotypes (frequency above 0.001), which suggests that blood repertoires may reflect thyroid immune responses. In cross-validation, a model built on a 13 V-J signature told ophthalmopathy apart from stable hyperthyroidism with roughly 87% sensitivity and around 84% specificity, and in testing the same model reached 80%/75%. In validation, the model predicted progression to ophthalmopathy with around 71% sensitivity and approximately 72% specificity, a median of 6.5 months before onset.

Graves' hyperthyroidism was defined as stable when no progression to ophthalmopathy occurred over 18 months of follow-up. Hyperthyroidism patients were aged 18 to 65 years and newly diagnosed, with disease duration of less than 2 months. The study excluded patients with uncontrolled infections, other autoimmune diseases, pregnancy or lactation. Diagnoses relied on clinical symptoms, serum thyroxine and TRAb, thyroid ultrasound and orbital computed tomography. PBMCs were separated from 10 ml of fresh peripheral blood using Ficoll-Paque density gradient centrifugation. Total RNA was extracted with Trizol reagent, and quality was checked on an Agilent 2100 Bioanalyzer. Sequencing used blood. The clonotype originates from a woman aged 18-35 years with Graves' hyperthyroidism.

The DNA is as follows: TGTGCCAGCAGCCAAGCCCGAAGGGGGAGACTCTACGAGCAGTACTTC. It encodes CASSQARRGRLYEQYF. The sequence links TRBV3-1 to TRBJ2-7, with TRBD1 perhaps the D gene, on 6 matching bases. The cysteine opens and the phenylalanine closes a CDR3 of 16 amino acids. Of all the DNA, just the CDR3 is kept, 48 bases in frame from base 1. V lost 1 base and J lost 3 bases; the stretch between them is 16 bases long. Taken from the germline V gene (reference sequence), the CDR1 and CDR2 loops are LGHDT and YNNKEL.